Sequencing of this T cell receptor (beta chain) was carried out in a study of radiation and T cells in renal cell carcinoma. General study points: Dominant CDR3 motifs occupied more repertoire in irradiated than control tumors.

As for this clone: The antigen is undetermined.

Germline CDR1 and CDR2: SQVTM and ANQGSEA. V shed 8 bases and J shed 6 bases, with 17 bases lying between them. The CDR3 contains 13 residues. Treatment of the sample: treatment-naive control, cytoreductive nephrectomy. The repertoire was sequenced with immunoSEQ multiplex PCR; TCRdb's copy has only in-frame clones and lacks some. The repertoire includes 13,000 to 15,000 clones, roughly three fifths of them detected once, and over 10% sits in the top ten. The receptor was derived from a man aged 50 or older with renal cell carcinoma. Sequenced here: tumor tissue, sampled from a patient whose treatment was nephrectomy without radiotherapy. The genes are TRBV29-1 and TRBJ2-1, with D perhaps matching TRBD1 or TRBD2 (5 bases each). CDR3 residues: CSSGTILGNEQFF. The CDR3 DNA sequence: TGCAGCTCCGGGACGATCTTGGGCAATGAGCAGTTCTTC.